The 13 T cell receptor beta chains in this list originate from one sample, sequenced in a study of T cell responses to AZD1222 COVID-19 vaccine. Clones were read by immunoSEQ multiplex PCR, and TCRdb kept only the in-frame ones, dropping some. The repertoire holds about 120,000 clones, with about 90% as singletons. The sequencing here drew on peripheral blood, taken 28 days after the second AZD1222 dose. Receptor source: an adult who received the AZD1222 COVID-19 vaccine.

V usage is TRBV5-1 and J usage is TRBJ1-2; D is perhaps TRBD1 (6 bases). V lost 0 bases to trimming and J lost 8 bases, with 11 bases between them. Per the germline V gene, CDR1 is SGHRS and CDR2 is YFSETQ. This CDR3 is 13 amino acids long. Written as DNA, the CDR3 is TGCGCCAGCAGCTTGGGAACAGGGAAAGGCTACACCTTC. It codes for CASSLGTGKGYTF.

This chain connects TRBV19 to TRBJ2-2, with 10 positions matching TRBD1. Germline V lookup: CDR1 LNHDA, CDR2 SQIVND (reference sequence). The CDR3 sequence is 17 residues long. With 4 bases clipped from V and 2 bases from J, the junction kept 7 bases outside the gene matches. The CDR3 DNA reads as TGTGCCAGTAGTAGACCCGGGACAGGGGTCAACACCGGGGAGCTGTTTTTT. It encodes CASSRPGTGVNTGELFF.

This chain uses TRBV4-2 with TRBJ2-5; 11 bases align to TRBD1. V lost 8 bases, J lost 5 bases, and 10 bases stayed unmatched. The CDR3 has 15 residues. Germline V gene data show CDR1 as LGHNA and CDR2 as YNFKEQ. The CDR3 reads CASAPGQGDEETQYF. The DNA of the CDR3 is TGTGCCAGCGCCCCGGGACAGGGGGATGAGGAGACCCAGTACTTC.

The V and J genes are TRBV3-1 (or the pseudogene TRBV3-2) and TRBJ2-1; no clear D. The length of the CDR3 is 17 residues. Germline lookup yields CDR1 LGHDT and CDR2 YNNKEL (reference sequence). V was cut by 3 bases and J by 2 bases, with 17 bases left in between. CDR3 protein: CASSHPSAGHTYNEQFF. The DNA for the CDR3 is TGTGCCAGCAGCCATCCTTCCGCCGGGCATACCTACAATGAGCAGTTCTTC.

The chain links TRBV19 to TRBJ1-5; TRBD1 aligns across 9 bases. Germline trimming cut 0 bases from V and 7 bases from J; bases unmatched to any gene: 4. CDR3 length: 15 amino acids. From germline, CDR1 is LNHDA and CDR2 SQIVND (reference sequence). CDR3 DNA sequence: TGTGCCAGTAGTATAGAAGGGACAGGGTGGCAGCCCCAGCATTTT. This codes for CASSIEGTGWQPQHF.

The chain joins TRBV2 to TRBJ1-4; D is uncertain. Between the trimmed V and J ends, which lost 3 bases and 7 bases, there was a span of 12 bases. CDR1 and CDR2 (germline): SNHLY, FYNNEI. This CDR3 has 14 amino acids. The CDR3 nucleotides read TGTGCCAGCAGTGATAACCACGGGCCTGAAAAACTGTTTTTT. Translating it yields CASSDNHGPEKLFF.

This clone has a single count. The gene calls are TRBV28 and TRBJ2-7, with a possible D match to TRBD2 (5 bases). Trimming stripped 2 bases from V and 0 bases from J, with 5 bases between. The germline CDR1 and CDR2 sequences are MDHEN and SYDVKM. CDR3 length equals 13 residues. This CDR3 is CASSLRDSYEQYF. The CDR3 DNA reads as TGTGCCAGCAGTTTACGGGACTCCTACGAGCAGTACTTC.

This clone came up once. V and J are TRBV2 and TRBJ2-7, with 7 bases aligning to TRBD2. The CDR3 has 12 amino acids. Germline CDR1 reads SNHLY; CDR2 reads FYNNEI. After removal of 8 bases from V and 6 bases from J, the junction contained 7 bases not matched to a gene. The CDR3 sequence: CASYGGGSEQYF. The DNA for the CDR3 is TGTGCCAGCTACGGCGGGGGATCCGAGCAGTACTTC.

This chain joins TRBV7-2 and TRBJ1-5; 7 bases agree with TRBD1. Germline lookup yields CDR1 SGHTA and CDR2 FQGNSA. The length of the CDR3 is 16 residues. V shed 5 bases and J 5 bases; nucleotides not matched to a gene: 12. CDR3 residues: CASSRGTAISDQPQHF. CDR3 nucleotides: TGTGCCAGCAGCAGAGGGACAGCCATTAGTGATCAGCCCCAGCATTTT.

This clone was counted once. CDR3 protein: CASSYSPGRTEAFF. The CDR3 nucleotides read TGTGCCAGCAGTTACTCCCCAGGTCGGACTGAAGCTTTCTTT. V and J are TRBV6-5 and TRBJ1-1, with unresolved D. This CDR3 has 14 residues. Between the trimmed V and J ends, which lost 0 bases and 5 bases, there was a span of 10 bases. Germline CDR1 and CDR2: MNHEY and SVGAGI.

The CDR3 is CASSLQPAGGPTDTQYF. The CDR3, as DNA: TGTGCCAGCAGTCTCCAACCAGCGGGAGGGCCAACAGATACGCAGTATTTT. The rearrangement uses TRBV28 and TRBJ2-3; 10 positions match TRBD2. Germline loops: CDR1 MDHEN, CDR2 SYDVKM. The V and J ends lost 5 bases and 3 bases, in that order; junction bases with no gene match: 11. CDR3 length equals 17 residues.

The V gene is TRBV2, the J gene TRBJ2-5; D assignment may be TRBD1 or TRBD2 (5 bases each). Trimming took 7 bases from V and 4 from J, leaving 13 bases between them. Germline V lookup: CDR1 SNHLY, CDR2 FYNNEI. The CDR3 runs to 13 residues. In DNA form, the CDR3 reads TGTGCCAGCAAGCGAGGGCAGGGAGAGACCCAGTACTTC. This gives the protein CASKRGQGETQYF.

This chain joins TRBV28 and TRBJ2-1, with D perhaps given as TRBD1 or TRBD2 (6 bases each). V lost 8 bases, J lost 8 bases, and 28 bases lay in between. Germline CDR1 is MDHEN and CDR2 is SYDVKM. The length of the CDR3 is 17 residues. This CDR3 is CASRQPRGELAPYEQFF. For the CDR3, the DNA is TGTGCCAGCCGTCAACCTAGGGGGGAATTAGCCCCATATGAGCAGTTCTTC.